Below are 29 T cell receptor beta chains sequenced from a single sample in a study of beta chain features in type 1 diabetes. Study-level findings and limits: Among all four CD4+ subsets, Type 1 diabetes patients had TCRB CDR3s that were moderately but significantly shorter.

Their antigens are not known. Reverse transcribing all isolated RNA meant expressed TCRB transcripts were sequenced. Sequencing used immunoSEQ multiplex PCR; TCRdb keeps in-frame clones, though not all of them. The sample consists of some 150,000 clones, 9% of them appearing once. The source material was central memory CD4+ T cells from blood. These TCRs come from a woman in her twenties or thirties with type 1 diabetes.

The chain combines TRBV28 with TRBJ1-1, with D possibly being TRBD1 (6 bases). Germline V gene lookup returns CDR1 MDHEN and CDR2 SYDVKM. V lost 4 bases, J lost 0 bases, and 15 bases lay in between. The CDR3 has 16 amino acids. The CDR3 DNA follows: TGTGCCAGCAGTTCCGTCCAAACAGGGCTGAACACTGAAGCTTTCTTT. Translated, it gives CASSSVQTGLNTEAFF.

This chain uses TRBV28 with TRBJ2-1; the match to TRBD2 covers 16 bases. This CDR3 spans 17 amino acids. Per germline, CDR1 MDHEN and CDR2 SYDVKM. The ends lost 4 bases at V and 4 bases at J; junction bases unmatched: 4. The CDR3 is CASSSGLAGGVYNEQFF. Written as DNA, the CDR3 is TGTGCCAGCAGTTCGGGACTAGCGGGAGGGGTTTACAATGAGCAGTTCTTC.

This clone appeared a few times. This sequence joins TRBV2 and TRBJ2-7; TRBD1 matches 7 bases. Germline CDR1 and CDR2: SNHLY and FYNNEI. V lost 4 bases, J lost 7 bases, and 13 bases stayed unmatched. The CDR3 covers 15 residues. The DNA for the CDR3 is TGTGCCAGCAGTGGCTCTGGGACAGTGGAAGGGGAGCAGTACTTC. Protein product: CASSGSGTVEGEQYF.

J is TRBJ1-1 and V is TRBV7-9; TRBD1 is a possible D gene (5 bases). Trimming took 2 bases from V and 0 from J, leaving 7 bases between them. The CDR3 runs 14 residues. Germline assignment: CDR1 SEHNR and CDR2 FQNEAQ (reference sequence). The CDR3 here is CASSLQGMNTEAFF. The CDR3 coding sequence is TGTGCCAGCAGCTTACAGGGCATGAACACTGAAGCTTTCTTT.

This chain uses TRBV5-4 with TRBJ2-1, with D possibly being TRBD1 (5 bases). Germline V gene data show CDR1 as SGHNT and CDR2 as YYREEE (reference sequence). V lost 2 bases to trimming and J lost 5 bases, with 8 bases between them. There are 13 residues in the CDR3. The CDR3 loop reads CASSLGHNNEQFF. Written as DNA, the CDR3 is TGTGCCAGCAGCTTAGGACATAACAATGAGCAGTTCTTC.

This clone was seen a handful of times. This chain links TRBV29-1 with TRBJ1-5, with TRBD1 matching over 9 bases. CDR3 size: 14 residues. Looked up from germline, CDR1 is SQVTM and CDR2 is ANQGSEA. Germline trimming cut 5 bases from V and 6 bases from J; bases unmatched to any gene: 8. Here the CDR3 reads CSVWDRVDGQPQHF. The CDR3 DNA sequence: TGCAGCGTTTGGGACAGGGTTGATGGTCAGCCCCAGCATTTT.

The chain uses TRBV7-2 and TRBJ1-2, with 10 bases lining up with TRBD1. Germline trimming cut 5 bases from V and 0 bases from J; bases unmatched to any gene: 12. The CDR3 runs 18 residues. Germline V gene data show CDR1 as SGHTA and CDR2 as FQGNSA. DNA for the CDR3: TGTGCCAGCAGCCTGACCTCGGGACAGGGGAGTACTAACTATGGCTACACCTTC. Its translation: CASSLTSGQGSTNYGYTF.

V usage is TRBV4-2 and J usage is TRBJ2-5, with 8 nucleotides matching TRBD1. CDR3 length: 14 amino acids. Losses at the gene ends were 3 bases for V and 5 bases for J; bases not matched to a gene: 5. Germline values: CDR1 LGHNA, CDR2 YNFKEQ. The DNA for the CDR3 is TGTGCCAGCAGCCACAGGGGGCTGGGGGAGACCCAGTACTTC. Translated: CASSHRGLGETQYF.

Written as DNA, the CDR3 is TGTGCCTGGACTCGACTAGCGGGGCCCAACTTCCAGTACTTC. Its protein product is CAWTRLAGPNFQYF. This chain links TRBV30 with TRBJ2-5, with TRBD2 identical over 11 bases. Germline V CDR1 and CDR2: GTSNPN, SVGIG (reference sequence). The CDR3 is 14 amino acids. J lost 10 bases, V lost 4 bases, and 11 bases had no gene match.

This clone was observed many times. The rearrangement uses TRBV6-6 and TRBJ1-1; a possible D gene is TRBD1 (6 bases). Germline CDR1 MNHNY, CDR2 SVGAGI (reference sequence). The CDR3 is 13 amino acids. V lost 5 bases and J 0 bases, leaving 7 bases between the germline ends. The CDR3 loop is CASSRTVNTEAFF. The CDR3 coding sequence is TGTGCCAGCAGTCGGACAGTGAACACTGAAGCTTTCTTT.

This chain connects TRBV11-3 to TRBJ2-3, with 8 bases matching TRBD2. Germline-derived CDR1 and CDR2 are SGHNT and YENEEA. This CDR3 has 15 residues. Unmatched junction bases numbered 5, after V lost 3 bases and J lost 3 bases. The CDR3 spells CASSLRTSRTDTQYF. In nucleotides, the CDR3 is TGTGCCAGCAGCTTGAGGACTAGCAGAACAGATACGCAGTATTTT.

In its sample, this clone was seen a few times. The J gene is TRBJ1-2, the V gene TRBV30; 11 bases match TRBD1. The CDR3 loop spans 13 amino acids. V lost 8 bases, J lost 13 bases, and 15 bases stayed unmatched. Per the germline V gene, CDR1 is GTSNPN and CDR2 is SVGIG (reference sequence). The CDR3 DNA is TGTGCCGGATTGCTCCGGGACAGGGGGGTCGTCACCTTC. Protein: CAGLLRDRGVVTF.

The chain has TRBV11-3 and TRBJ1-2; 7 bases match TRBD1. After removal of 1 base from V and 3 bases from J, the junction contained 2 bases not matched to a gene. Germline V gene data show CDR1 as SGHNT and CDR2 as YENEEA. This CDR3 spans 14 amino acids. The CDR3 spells CASSLGRGYYGYTF. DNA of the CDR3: TGTGCCAGCAGCTTAGGCAGGGGGTACTATGGCTACACCTTC.

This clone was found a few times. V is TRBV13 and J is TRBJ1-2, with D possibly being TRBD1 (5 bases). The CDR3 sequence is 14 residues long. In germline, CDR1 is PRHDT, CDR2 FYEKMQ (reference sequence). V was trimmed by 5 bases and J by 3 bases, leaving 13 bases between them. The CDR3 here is CASSPLTEYYGYTF. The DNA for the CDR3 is TGTGCCAGCAGCCCCCTGACAGAATACTATGGCTACACCTTC.

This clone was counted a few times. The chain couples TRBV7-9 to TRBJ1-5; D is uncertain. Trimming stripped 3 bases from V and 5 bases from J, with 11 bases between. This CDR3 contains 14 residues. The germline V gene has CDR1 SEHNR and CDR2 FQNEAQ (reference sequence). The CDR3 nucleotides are TGTGCCAGCAGCTTTGGCGGCGGGGATCAGCCCCAGCATTTT. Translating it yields CASSFGGGDQPQHF.

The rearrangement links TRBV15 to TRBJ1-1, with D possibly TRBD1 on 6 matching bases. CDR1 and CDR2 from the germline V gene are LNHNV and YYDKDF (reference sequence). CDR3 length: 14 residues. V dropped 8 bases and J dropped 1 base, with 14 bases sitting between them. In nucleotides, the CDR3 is TGTGCCACCTGTAAAGCAGGGGCGAACACTGAAGCTTTCTTT. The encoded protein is CATCKAGANTEAFF.

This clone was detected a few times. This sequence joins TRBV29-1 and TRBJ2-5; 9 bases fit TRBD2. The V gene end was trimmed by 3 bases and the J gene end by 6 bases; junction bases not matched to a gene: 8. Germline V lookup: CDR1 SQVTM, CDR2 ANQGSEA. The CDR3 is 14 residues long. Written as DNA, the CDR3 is TGCAGCGTTGACGCGGGAGGGGGGGGGAAGACCCAGTACTTC. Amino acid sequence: CSVDAGGGGKTQYF.

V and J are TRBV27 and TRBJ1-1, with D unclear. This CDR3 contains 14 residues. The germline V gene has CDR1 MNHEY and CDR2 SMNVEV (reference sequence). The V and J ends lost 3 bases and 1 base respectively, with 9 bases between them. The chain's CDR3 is CASSLVHTNTEAFF. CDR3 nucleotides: TGTGCCAGCAGTTTGGTGCACACGAACACTGAAGCTTTCTTT.

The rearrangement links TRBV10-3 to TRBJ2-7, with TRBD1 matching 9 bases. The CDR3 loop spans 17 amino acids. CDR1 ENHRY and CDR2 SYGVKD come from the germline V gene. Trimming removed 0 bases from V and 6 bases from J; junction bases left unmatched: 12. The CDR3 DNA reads TGTGCCATCAGTGAGTCGAGGGGACAGGGTGGCCCTCTCGAGCAGTACTTC. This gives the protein CAISESRGQGGPLEQYF.

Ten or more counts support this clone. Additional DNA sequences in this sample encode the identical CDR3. CDR3 region: CSVDRGRETQYF. CDR3 DNA sequence: TGCAGCGTTGACAGGGGGCGAGAGACCCAGTACTTC. The genes are TRBV29-1 and TRBJ2-5; 8 bases align to TRBD1. The CDR3 contains 12 residues. After removal of 3 bases from V and 4 bases from J, the junction contained 1 base not matched to a gene. Germline V lookup: CDR1 SQVTM, CDR2 ANQGSEA.

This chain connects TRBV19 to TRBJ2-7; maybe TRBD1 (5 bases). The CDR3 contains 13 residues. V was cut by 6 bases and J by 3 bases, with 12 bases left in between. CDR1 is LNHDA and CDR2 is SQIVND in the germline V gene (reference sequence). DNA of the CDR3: TGTGCCAGTAGGAGGACACACAGCTACGAGCAGTACTTC. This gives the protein CASRRTHSYEQYF.

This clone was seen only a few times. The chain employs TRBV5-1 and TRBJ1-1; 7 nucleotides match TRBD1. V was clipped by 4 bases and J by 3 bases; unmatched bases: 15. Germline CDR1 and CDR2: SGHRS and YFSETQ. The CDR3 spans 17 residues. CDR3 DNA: TGCGCCAGCAGCCGACAAAAGACAGGGTACAAGGACACTGAAGCTTTCTTT. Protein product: CASSRQKTGYKDTEAFF.

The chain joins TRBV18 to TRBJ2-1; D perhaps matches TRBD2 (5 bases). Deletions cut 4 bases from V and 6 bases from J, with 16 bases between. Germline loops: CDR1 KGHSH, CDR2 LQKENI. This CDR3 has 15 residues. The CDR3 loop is CASSLTTPRFNEQFF. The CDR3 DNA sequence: TGTGCCAGCTCACTGACTACCCCGAGGTTCAATGAGCAGTTCTTC.

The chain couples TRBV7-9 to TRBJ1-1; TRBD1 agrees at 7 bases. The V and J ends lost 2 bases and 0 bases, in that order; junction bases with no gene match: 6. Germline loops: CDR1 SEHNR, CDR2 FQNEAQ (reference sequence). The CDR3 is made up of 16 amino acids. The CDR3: CASSLRQGPMNTEAFF. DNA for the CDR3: TGTGCCAGCAGCTTAAGACAGGGTCCCATGAACACTGAAGCTTTCTTT.

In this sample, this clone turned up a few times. The CDR3: CATSTRLGGASTDTQYF. The CDR3 nucleotides are TGTGCCACCAGCACCCGACTGGGGGGGGCTTCCACAGATACGCAGTATTTT. V is TRBV15 and J is TRBJ2-3; tentative D call: TRBD2 (7 bases). Germline assignment: CDR1 LNHNV and CDR2 YYDKDF (reference sequence). This CDR3 spans 17 amino acids. V shed 4 bases and J shed 2 bases, with 19 bases lying between them.

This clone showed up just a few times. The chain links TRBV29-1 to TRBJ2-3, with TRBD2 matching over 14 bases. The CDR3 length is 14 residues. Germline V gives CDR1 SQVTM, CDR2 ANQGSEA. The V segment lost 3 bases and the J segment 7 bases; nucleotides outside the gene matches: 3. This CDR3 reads CSVETSGRANTQYF. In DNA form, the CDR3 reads TGCAGCGTTGAGACTAGCGGGAGGGCCAATACGCAGTATTTT.

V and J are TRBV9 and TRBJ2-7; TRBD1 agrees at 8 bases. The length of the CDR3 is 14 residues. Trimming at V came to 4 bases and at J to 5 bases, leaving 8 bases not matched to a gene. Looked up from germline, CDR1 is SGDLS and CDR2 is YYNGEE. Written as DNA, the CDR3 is TGTGCCAGCAGCCCCTGGACAGGGAGCCACGAGCAGTACTTC. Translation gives CASSPWTGSHEQYF.

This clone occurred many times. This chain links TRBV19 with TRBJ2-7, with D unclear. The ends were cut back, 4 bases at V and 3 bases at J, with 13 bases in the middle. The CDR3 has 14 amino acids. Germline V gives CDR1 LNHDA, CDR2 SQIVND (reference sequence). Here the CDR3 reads CASSTTIQNYEQYF. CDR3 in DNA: TGTGCCAGTAGTACTACAATACAGAACTACGAGCAGTACTTC.

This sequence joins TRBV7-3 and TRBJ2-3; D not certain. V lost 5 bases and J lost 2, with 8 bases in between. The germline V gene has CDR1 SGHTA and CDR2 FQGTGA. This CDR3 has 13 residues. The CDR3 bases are TGTGCCAGCAGCCCTGGAGTCACAGATACGCAGTATTTT. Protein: CASSPGVTDTQYF. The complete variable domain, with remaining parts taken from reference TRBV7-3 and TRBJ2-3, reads GAGVSQTPSNKVTEKGKYVELRCDPISGHTALYWYRQSLGQGPEFLIYFQGTGAADDSGLPNDRFFAVRPEGSVSTLKIQRTERGDSAVYLCASSPGVTDTQYFGPGTRLTVL.